Shown below are 15 T cell receptor beta chains from a single sample sequenced in a study of blood T cell repertoires in COVID-19. The protocol was immunoSEQ multiplex PCR, while the TCRdb copy is restricted to in-frame clones and leaves out a portion. In the table there are just under 250,000 clones, approximately 86% of which are singletons. The material sequenced was peripheral blood. The receptors were sampled from a woman aged 25 to 39 who had recovered from COVID-19.

The CDR3 nucleotides read TGTGCCAGCAGCCAACTCCATGGGGGGTTCAACACCGGGGAGCTGTTTTTT. It encodes CASSQLHGGFNTGELFF. J is TRBJ2-2 and V is TRBV14; perhaps TRBD2 as D (6 bases). The germline gives CDR1 SGHDN, CDR2 FVKESK. The CDR3 runs to 17 residues. Deletions cut 2 bases from V and 2 bases from J, with 15 bases between.

This sequence joins TRBV16 and TRBJ1-4; D ambiguous. This CDR3 spans 15 amino acids. CDR1 KGHSY and CDR2 FQNENV come from the germline V gene. Trimming took off 2 bases at V and 0 bases at J, with 7 bases between the two ends. The CDR3 nucleotides are TGTGCCAGCAGCCAACACAGTGCAACTAATGAAAAACTGTTTTTT. Protein product: CASSQHSATNEKLFF.

The chain uses TRBV20-1 and TRBJ2-3, with TRBD2 identical over 9 bases. Trimming at V came to 3 bases and at J to 3 bases, leaving 4 bases not matched to a gene. Germline V lookup: CDR1 DFQATT, CDR2 SNEGSKA (reference sequence). The CDR3 has 14 residues. The CDR3 spells CSASSLAGTDTQYF. As DNA, the CDR3 is TGCAGTGCTAGTAGTCTAGCGGGGACAGATACGCAGTATTTT.

The J gene is TRBJ1-2, the V gene TRBV4-2, with D possibly being TRBD1 (5 bases). The ends were cut back, 0 bases at V and 7 bases at J, with 12 bases in the middle. This CDR3 region has 14 residues. In germline, CDR1 is LGHNA, CDR2 YNFKEQ. CDR3 in amino acids: CASSQDRSGGGYTF. The CDR3 DNA sequence: TGTGCCAGCAGCCAAGATCGCAGCGGGGGTGGCTACACCTTC.

The rearrangement uses TRBV18 and TRBJ1-3, with a weak D call TRBD1 (5 bases). Germline V gives CDR1 KGHSH, CDR2 LQKENI. V lost 0 bases and J lost 7, with 7 bases in between. This CDR3 has 13 residues. The DNA for the CDR3 is TGTGCCAGCTCACCACCCCCAGGGAACACCATATATTTT. Amino acid sequence: CASSPPPGNTIYF. The full variable domain, in which reference TRBV18 and TRBJ1-3 provide the parts outside the CDR3, is NAGVMQNPRHLVRRRGQEARLRCSPMKGHSHVYWYRQLPEEGLKFMVYLQKENIIDESGMPKERFSAEFPKEGPSILRIQQVVRGDSAAYFCASSPPPGNTIYFGEGSWLTVV.

This clone was seen a single time. The chain is built from TRBV27 and TRBJ2-1, with a possible D match to TRBD1 (5 bases). The V and J ends lost 3 bases and 0 bases respectively, with 12 bases between them. The CDR3 has 16 amino acids. Germline values: CDR1 MNHEY, CDR2 SMNVEV (reference sequence). In DNA, the CDR3 is TGTGCCAGCAGTTTTTTGGGGCCGAGCTCCTACAATGAGCAGTTCTTC. It specifies CASSFLGPSSYNEQFF.

The chain combines TRBV29-1 with TRBJ2-5, with 7 bases that match TRBD1. Germline CDR1 SQVTM, CDR2 ANQGSEA. The V and J ends lost 5 bases and 1 base, in that order; junction bases with no gene match: 7. The CDR3 length is 14 residues. For the CDR3, the DNA is TGCAGCGTTTCAAGGGACAGATCCCAAGAGACCCAGTACTTC. It yields the protein CSVSRDRSQETQYF.

The chain is built from TRBV6-5 and TRBJ2-1, with D tentatively TRBD1 (6 bases). With 6 bases removed from V and 0 bases from J, the gap between germline ends came to 9 bases. The CDR3 is 14 residues long. The germline CDR1 and CDR2 sequences are MNHEY and SVGAGI. Written as DNA, the CDR3 is TGTGCCAGCAGGTGGGGACACTCCTACAATGAGCAGTTCTTC. Amino acid sequence: CASRWGHSYNEQFF.

This chain connects TRBV7-9 to TRBJ2-7; TRBD1 is a possible D gene (6 bases). The V end lost 4 bases, the J end lost 2 bases, and 15 bases lay between the germline ends. Germline V gene sequence: CDR1 SEHNR, CDR2 FQNEAQ (reference sequence). The CDR3 runs 15 residues. The CDR3 nucleotides are TGTGCCAGCAGCTCCACACTCCGGGACACCTACGAGCAGTACTTC. Translation: CASSSTLRDTYEQYF.

The chain has TRBV2 and TRBJ2-3; a weak D match, TRBD2 (7 bases). V was cut by 8 bases and J by 0 bases, with 9 bases left in between. Germline CDR1 and CDR2: SNHLY and FYNNEI. CDR3 length: 13 residues. CDR3 protein: CASGGASTDTQYF. CDR3 nucleotides: TGTGCCAGCGGGGGGGCTAGCACAGATACGCAGTATTTT.

This clone was counted only a few times. This rearrangement joins TRBV9 to TRBJ1-1, with D perhaps TRBD1 (5 bases). CDR1 and CDR2 (germline): SGDLS, YYNGEE. Trimming cost V 0 bases and J 1 base, with 7 bases left between them. The CDR3 runs to 14 residues. CDR3 in amino acids: CASSVVGENTEAFF. CDR3 sequence (DNA): TGTGCCAGCAGCGTAGTAGGGGAGAACACTGAAGCTTTCTTT. Based on the CDR3 plus reference TRBV9 and TRBJ1-1, the full variable domain is DSGVTQTPKHLITATGQRVTLRCSPRSGDLSVYWYQQSLDQGLQFLIQYYNGEERAKGNILERFSAQQFPDLHSELNLSSLELGDSALYFCASSVVGENTEAFFGQGTRLTVV.

The CDR3 loop is CASSSPRQGRTEAFF. The CDR3, as DNA: TGTGCCAGCAGCTCACCTAGACAGGGAAGGACTGAAGCTTTCTTT. The chain combines TRBV7-2 with TRBJ1-1; 7 bases are shared with TRBD1. Trimming took 4 bases from V and 5 from J; bases not matched to a gene: 10. Germline values: CDR1 SGHTA, CDR2 FQGNSA. This CDR3 is built from 15 residues.

The chain couples TRBV19 to TRBJ1-1; 8 bases align to TRBD1. CDR1 and CDR2 (germline): LNHDA, SQIVND (reference sequence). The CDR3 contains 14 residues. Trimming took 7 bases from V and 1 from J; bases not matched to a gene: 5. CDR3 sequence: CASKRQGTNTEAFF. CDR3 nucleotides: TGTGCCAGTAAGAGACAGGGGACGAACACTGAAGCTTTCTTT.

The J gene is TRBJ2-6, the V gene TRBV5-6; D is unresolved. Germline values: CDR1 SGHDT, CDR2 YYEEEE. Trimming took 1 base from V and 0 from J, leaving 8 bases between them. This CDR3 comprises 16 residues. As DNA, the CDR3 is TGTGCCAGCAGCTTGTCGCGGATCTCTGGGGCCAACGTCCTGACTTTC. This gives the protein CASSLSRISGANVLTF.

The chain recombines TRBV11-1 with TRBJ2-7, with a weak D call TRBD2 (7 bases). V dropped 5 bases and J dropped 7 bases, with 15 bases sitting between them. The CDR3 covers 13 residues. Germline assignment: CDR1 SGHAT and CDR2 FQDESV (reference sequence). CDR3: CASSRRGGREQYF. The CDR3 bases are TGTGCCAGCAGCCGAAGGGGGGGGCGTGAGCAGTACTTC.